The 28 T cell receptor beta chains below all came from one sample that was sequenced in a study of shared clonotypes between healthy human individuals. The table came from immunoSEQ multiplex PCR; TCRdb's copy has only in-frame clones and leaves some out. The repertoire holds 1.4 million to 1.5 million clones, with more than 95% as singletons. The specimen was naive CD4+ T cells sorted from blood. Subset reported: CD45RA+ positively selected. These receptors all stem from a man aged 25-45 years in good health.

The gene calls are TRBV6-6 and TRBJ2-3, with 8 bases fitting TRBD1. This CDR3 is 15 amino acids long. V lost 2 bases, J lost 4 bases, and 5 bases stayed unmatched. Germline CDR1 and CDR2: MNHNY and SVGAGI (reference sequence). This chain's CDR3 is CASSYQQGGADTQYF. The CDR3 DNA sequence: TGTGCCAGCAGTTACCAACAGGGGGGCGCAGATACGCAGTATTTT.

The rearrangement links TRBV19 to TRBJ2-7; the D is unclear. The V and J ends lost 6 bases and 5 bases respectively, with 8 bases between them. Germline values: CDR1 LNHDA, CDR2 SQIVND (reference sequence). The CDR3 spans 11 residues. CDR3 in DNA: TGTGCCAGTAGGCTAGGTCACGAGCAGTACTTC. Protein: CASRLGHEQYF.

This chain uses TRBV5-4 with TRBJ2-7; 9 positions match TRBD1. The ends lost 4 bases at V and 6 bases at J; junction bases unmatched: 11. Germline V gives CDR1 SGHNT, CDR2 YYREEE (reference sequence). CDR3 length: 15 amino acids. The CDR3 bases are TGTGCCAGCAGCGGACCGGGACAGGGACCGCTCGAGCAGTACTTC. Its protein is CASSGPGQGPLEQYF.

The J gene is TRBJ2-7, the V gene TRBV11-2; D is tentatively TRBD1 or TRBD2 (5 bases each). Germline CDR1 reads SGHAT; CDR2 reads FQNNGV. Trimming shortened V by 4 bases and J by 6 bases, and 10 bases separated the two germline ends. The CDR3 extends over 12 amino acids. DNA of the CDR3: TGTGCCAGCAGCTCAAGGGGACGCGAGCAGTACTTC. It specifies CASSSRGREQYF.

V gene TRBV5-6 combines with J gene TRBJ2-4; 8 bases align to TRBD1. With V trimmed by 3 bases and J by 5 bases, 10 bases remained unmatched. The CDR3 spans 16 residues. Germline V lookup: CDR1 SGHDT, CDR2 YYEEEE. CDR3 nucleotides: TGTGCCAGCAGCTACCTTATTCAGGGGGCGCAAAACATTCAGTACTTC. Its translation is CASSYLIQGAQNIQYF.

V and J are TRBV18 and TRBJ2-7; D tentatively fits TRBD1 or TRBD2 (5 bases each). The V gene lost 4 bases and the J gene lost 2 bases, with 18 bases spanning the gap. Per germline, CDR1 KGHSH and CDR2 LQKENI. The CDR3 consists of 16 residues. CDR3 sequence: CASSLPSGGRAYEQYF. In DNA form, the CDR3 reads TGTGCCAGCTCACTCCCCTCTGGGGGAAGAGCCTACGAGCAGTACTTC. Variable domain in full (rest from reference TRBV18 and TRBJ2-7): NAGVMQNPRHLVRRRGQEARLRCSPMKGHSHVYWYRQLPEEGLKFMVYLQKENIIDESGMPKERFSAEFPKEGPSILRIQQVVRGDSAAYFCASSLPSGGRAYEQYFGPGTRLTVT.

This rearrangement joins TRBV2 to TRBJ2-7; D is perhaps TRBD1 (5 bases). V lost 4 bases and J 7 bases, leaving 14 bases between the germline ends. This CDR3 spans 13 amino acids. Germline values: CDR1 SNHLY, CDR2 FYNNEI. CDR3 coding DNA: TGTGCCAGCAGTGGCAGGGCCGTGGGGGAGCAGTACTTC. Its protein is CASSGRAVGEQYF.

The J gene is TRBJ2-7, the V gene TRBV7-8; D is possibly TRBD1 or TRBD2 (6 bases each). Germline values: CDR1 SGHVS, CDR2 FQNEAQ. Deletions cut 1 base from V and 2 bases from J, with 18 bases between. This CDR3 is built from 17 residues. As DNA, the CDR3 is TGTGCCAGCAGCTTAGTTGGTTGGGGGGCGAACGCCTACGAGCAGTACTTC. It yields the protein CASSLVGWGANAYEQYF.

The chain is built from TRBV15 and TRBJ2-7, with D unresolved. This CDR3 is built from 15 residues. The V end lost 0 bases, the J end lost 2 bases, and 11 bases lay between the germline ends. The V gene's germline CDR1 is LNHNV and CDR2 YYDKDF (reference sequence). The CDR3 DNA sequence: TGTGCCACCAGCAGAGAACAAGGCGCAACCTACGAGCAGTACTTC. It specifies CATSREQGATYEQYF.

The CDR3 bases are TGTGCCAGCAGCAACCTACCGATGGAAGGACAGGGGTTTTACGAGCAGTACTTC. As protein: CASSNLPMEGQGFYEQYF. This chain connects TRBV21-1 to TRBJ2-7; the table's D call of TRBD1 was not tested on the DNA. TRBV21-1 is designated a pseudogene. There are 18 residues in the CDR3.

The chain has TRBV29-1 and TRBJ1-2; 8 bases fit TRBD1. The ends lost 8 bases at V and 7 bases at J; junction bases unmatched: 9. CDR1 and CDR2 (germline): SQVTM, ANQGSEA. The CDR3 has 12 amino acids. In DNA, the CDR3 is TGCAGCTTGGGGACAGGTATAGGTGGCTACACCTTC. Translation gives CSLGTGIGGYTF.

The V gene is TRBV27, the J gene TRBJ2-5, with 7 bases fitting TRBD1. CDR3 length equals 18 residues. The germline CDR1 and CDR2 sequences are MNHEY and SMNVEV (reference sequence). J gave up 3 bases and V 3 bases, and 16 bases lay outside the gene matches. CDR3 nucleotides: TGTGCCAGCAGTTTGCGTTGGAAGCTTATGGGACAGAAAGAGACCCAGTACTTC. Its translation: CASSLRWKLMGQKETQYF.

A remark on this clone: The junction shows a germline mismatch at one end, possibly a read error. This chain links TRBV5-1 with TRBJ2-1; 11 nucleotides match TRBD2. The CDR3 runs 16 residues. Germline CDR1 reads SGHRS; CDR2 reads YFSETQ. In DNA form, the CDR3 reads TGCGCCAGCAGCTTGCTTACTAGCGGGGGATACAATGATCAGTTCTTC. Translation gives CASSLLTSGGYNDQFF.

V gene TRBV10-1 combines with J gene TRBJ2-1; D tentatively reads TRBD1 or TRBD2 (6 bases each). CDR3 length: 17 amino acids. Germline-derived CDR1 and CDR2 are WNHNN and SYGVQD (reference sequence). Trimming pared 6 bases from V and 3 bases from J, leaving 21 bases between. The CDR3 region has the DNA TGCGCCAGCAGCGAAAGGGTAGGGGGAGGTTACTACAATGAGCAGTTCTTC. It yields the protein CASSERVGGGYYNEQFF.

V is TRBV6-5 and J is TRBJ2-2; maybe TRBD2 (6 bases). There are 14 residues in the CDR3. Germline values: CDR1 MNHEY, CDR2 SVGAGI. Between the trimmed V and J ends, which lost 10 bases and 1 base, there was a span of 13 bases. This CDR3 reads CATRERLNTGELFF. CDR3 DNA sequence: TGTGCCACCCGGGAGCGCCTGAACACCGGGGAGCTGTTTTTT.

This chain links TRBV5-8 with TRBJ1-2; D is uncertain. This CDR3 contains 13 residues. Germline assignment: CDR1 SGHTS and CDR2 YDEGEE. V gave up 2 bases and J gave up 3 bases, with 8 bases separating them. This CDR3 reads CASSLDRDYGYTF. The CDR3 region has the DNA TGTGCCAGCAGCTTAGACCGAGACTATGGCTACACCTTC.

This clone showed up just once. This chain uses TRBV7-9 with TRBJ1-2; 10 bases align to TRBD1. The CDR3 loop spans 14 amino acids. The germline gives CDR1 SEHNR, CDR2 FQNEAQ (reference sequence). The junction had 8 bases not matched to a gene; V was cut back by 5 bases and J by 8 bases. CDR3 sequence: CASSHGQGGMGYTF. The CDR3 nucleotides are TGTGCCAGCAGCCACGGACAGGGGGGTATGGGCTACACCTTC.

The V and J genes are TRBV4-2 and TRBJ2-2; possible D gene TRBD2, 5 bases. V was pared by 1 base and J by 2 bases, with 23 bases between. The CDR3 loop spans 20 amino acids. The germline V gene encodes CDR1 LGHNA and CDR2 YNFKEQ. The CDR3 nucleotides read TGTGCCAGCAGCCAAGCTAAGGCAGGACTGAACCGGGCTAACACCGGGGAGCTGTTTTTT. This encodes CASSQAKAGLNRANTGELFF.

In its sample, this clone was seen once. The chain uses TRBV28 and TRBJ1-4; 8 nucleotides align to TRBD1. Germline assignment: CDR1 MDHEN and CDR2 SYDVKM. The ends lost 5 bases at V and 1 base at J; junction bases unmatched: 6. The CDR3 extends over 16 amino acids. The CDR3 loop is CASSLRGRGTNEKLFF. CDR3 nucleotides: TGTGCCAGCAGTCTCAGGGGGCGAGGAACTAATGAAAAACTGTTTTTT.

The chain recombines TRBV12-5 with TRBJ1-5; D is ambiguous. Per the germline V gene, CDR1 is LGHNT and CDR2 is FRNRAP. The CDR3 covers 12 residues. Trimming stripped 3 bases from V and 6 bases from J, with 6 bases between. Here the CDR3 DNA reads TGTGCTAGTGGTTTAGGTGTTCAGCCCCAGCATTTT. Its protein product is CASGLGVQPQHF. Full variable domain (remainder filled in from reference TRBV12-5 and TRBJ1-5): DARVTQTPRHKVTEMGQEVTMRCQPILGHNTVFWYRQTMMQGLELLAYFRNRAPLDDSGMPKDRFSAEMPDATLATLKIQPSEPRDSAVYFCASGLGVQPQHFGDGTRLSIL.

This chain links TRBV6-1 with TRBJ2-7, with a possible D match to TRBD1 (5 bases). The germline V gene has CDR1 MNHNS and CDR2 SASEGT. V was trimmed by 1 base and J by 2 bases, leaving 12 bases between them. This CDR3 spans 15 amino acids. CDR3 amino acids: CASSEVGSQAYEQYF. Here the CDR3 DNA reads TGTGCCAGCAGTGAAGTGGGCTCACAGGCCTACGAGCAGTACTTC.

This rearrangement joins TRBV7-9 to TRBJ2-1; TRBD1 aligns across 9 bases. The germline CDR1 and CDR2 sequences are SEHNR and FQNEAQ (reference sequence). Trimming took 3 bases from V and 5 from J; bases not matched to a gene: 5. This CDR3 is 15 amino acids long. The CDR3 bases are TGTGCCAGCAGCTTTGGGACAGGGACTAACAATGAGCAGTTCTTC. It codes for CASSFGTGTNNEQFF.

This chain links TRBV5-3 with TRBJ2-7; D is perhaps TRBD2 (6 bases). TRBV5-3 is sorted into the ORF group, with uncertain function. V dropped 3 bases and J dropped 3 bases, with 19 bases sitting between them. This CDR3 has 16 residues. CDR3 sequence (DNA): TGTGCCAGAAGCTACCCCGGGACTCGGACGCTCTACGAGCAGTACTTC. Protein sequence: CARSYPGTRTLYEQYF.

V gene TRBV6-5 combines with J gene TRBJ2-6; no definite D call. Germline loops: CDR1 MNHEY, CDR2 SVGAGI. Trimming pared 5 bases from V and 0 bases from J, leaving 5 bases between. CDR3 length: 14 amino acids. The CDR3 DNA reads TGTGCCAGCAGTAGGAGCTCTGGGGCCAACGTCCTGACTTTC. Translation gives CASSRSSGANVLTF.

About this clone: Other DNA sequences in this sample translate to the same CDR3. V and J are TRBV7-2 and TRBJ1-1; D not resolved. V lost 0 bases, J lost 1 base, and 3 bases lay in between. The CDR3 covers 13 residues. Germline CDR1 is SGHTA and CDR2 is FQGNSA. CDR3 sequence reads: CASSLAPNTEAFF. The CDR3 nucleotides are TGTGCCAGCAGCTTAGCTCCGAACACTGAAGCTTTCTTT.

This clone was counted once. The chain uses TRBV6-1 and TRBJ1-3; D remains unclear. The CDR3 contains 17 residues. CDR1 and CDR2 from the germline V gene are MNHNS and SASEGT. Trimming took off 1 base at V and 0 bases at J, with 13 bases between the two ends. The CDR3 reads CASSEVIQHYSGNTIYF. CDR3 DNA: TGTGCCAGCAGTGAAGTTATACAGCACTACTCTGGAAACACCATATATTTT.

The V and J genes are TRBV18 and TRBJ1-5, with 7 bases aligning to TRBD1. CDR3 length: 14 amino acids. Germline CDR1 is KGHSH and CDR2 is LQKENI. The trim removed 4 bases at V and 0 bases at J, leaving 0 bases unmatched. This chain's CDR3 is CASSRTGSNQPQHF. The CDR3 nucleotides read TGTGCCAGCTCACGGACAGGTAGCAATCAGCCCCAGCATTTT.

This rearrangement joins TRBV7-9 to TRBJ2-7, with 8 bases matching TRBD1. V lost 4 bases, J lost 5 bases, and 13 bases stayed unmatched. This CDR3 has 16 amino acids. CDR1 is SEHNR and CDR2 is FQNEAQ in the germline V gene (reference sequence). The DNA of the CDR3 is TGTGCCAGCAGCTCTTTTGGAGGGACAGGCTGGAACGAGCAGTACTTC. This gives the protein CASSSFGGTGWNEQYF. Looking up the rest from reference TRBV7-9 and TRBJ2-7 gives the full variable domain: DTGVSQNPRHKITKRGQNVTFRCDPISEHNRLYWYRQTLGQGPEFLTYFQNEAQLEKSRLLSDRFSAERPKGSFSTLEIQRTEQGDSAMYLCASSSFGGTGWNEQYFGPGTRLTVT.